This TCR beta chain appears in the sequencing data of a study of T cell repertoires in cytomegalovirus infection. Study-level background: Evidence of both CMV infection and a matching HLA type came from public TCR beta signatures. Study results and limitations: The study identified carriers of CMV plus the relevant HLA from cumulative public TCR beta family frequency. Dominating the ex vivo response were HLA-C-restricted CMV-specific TCR beta clonotypes.

As for this clonotype: Its target is unknown.

MiXCR was run by TCRdb on the reads, yielding one entry per CDR3 protein. The sample shows 250,000 to 350,000 distinct CDR3 sequences, roughly 23% of them seen only once. Sample: PBMCs. This receptor was identified in a human donor in good health (CMV status not recorded). Some clones in this sample may be carry-over from other donors' samples.

CDR3 sequence: CASSLDPFQETQYF. The CDR3 DNA reads TGTGCCAGCAGCTTAGATCCCTTCCAAGAGACCCAGTACTTC. The chain couples TRBV11-2 to TRBJ2-5; no reliable D call. CDR3 length: 14 amino acids. Between the trimmed V and J ends, which lost 0 bases and 1 base, there was a span of 6 bases. Germline V lookup: CDR1 SGHAT, CDR2 FQNNGV.